Sequencing of this TCR beta chain was carried out in a study of blood T cell repertoires in COVID-19 (dated by TCRdb to 2018 to 2020). Turning to the overall study: Collaborator samples came from the United States, Italy and Spain and covered acute and convalescent phases of COVID-19. A freely available public database, intended as a resource for researchers studying the immune response to SARS-CoV-2, is where the repertoires were released. Deeply sampled blood TCRbeta repertoires from subjects exposed to, actively infected with, or recovered from COVID-19 were included in the dataset. The samples were drawn from the first 160 participants of the ongoing ImmuneRACE study and from more than 1,000 subjects provided by 6 global collaborators. Where available, HLA class I and class II types were obtained from metadata supplied by the sample provider rather than from assay-based typing. The prospective study material was composed of cDNA or gDNA derived from T cells, B-cell-depleted T cells, or PBMCs. The sample metadata nearly always contained a de-identified subject ID, COVID-19 status, age in years and sex. The paper's findings and limits, for the study overall: The amount of clinical and demographic metadata varied by source and participant and was provided uncurated.

A word on this clone: Its antigen has not been determined. One base away there is no much larger clone; base qualities are not given.

Enrolling through a virtual design, the prospective study's participants ranged in age from about 18 to 100 years and lived across about two dozen United States geographic areas. Cohort assignment in the prospective study relied on participant-reported clinical history from a screening survey and a study questionnaire. ImmuneRACE Cohort 3 recovered participants were defined by two consecutive negative NP/OP PCR tests, healthcare professional clearance, or symptom resolution. In the prospective study, mobile phlebotomists collected whole blood, serum and a nasopharyngeal or oropharyngeal swab from each participant. Over a roughly two-month period, participants in the prospective study had the option of providing additional blood draws and questionnaires. Blood samples from the prospective study were shipped frozen or at room temperature prior to DNA extraction. TCRbeta CDR3 regions were amplified from genomic DNA using the immunoSEQ Assay, a bias-controlled multiplex PCR. Regarding the original processing steps: Within the assay, amplification of reference gene primers was used to estimate how many nucleated cells each sample contained. Sequence reads were collapsed and filtered to measure the absolute abundance of every unique TCRbeta CDR3 rearrangement. For each sample, productive Simpson clonality was calculated as the square root of Simpson's diversity index over productive rearrangements. TCRdb took this table from immuneACCESS and kept in-frame rearrangements with V and J called. Such tables lack part of the clones; where checked against another copy, unresolved V genes explain under half of the gap, and the rest is unexplained. That table is the source of V, J and clone size, and D and trimming were worked out from the DNA. This sample has hundreds of thousands of clones in its table, and approximately 90% of those were observed once. The leading ten clones occupy around 1.7% of the sample.

V was cut back by 0 bases and J by 5 bases, leaving a gap of 11 bases between them. CDR1 MNHEY and CDR2 SVGAGI were looked up in the germline V gene. Counted from cysteine to phenylalanine, this CDR3 has 15 amino acids. The only DNA kept is the CDR3, 45 bases in frame from the first base. Sequencing was carried out using PBMCs or T cells enriched from blood (not recorded which). The rearranged segments are TRBV6-5 and TRBJ1-3; a tentative D match to TRBD1 spans 5 bases. The TCR comes from a middle-aged man who had recovered from COVID-19. The CDR3 protein sequence reads: CASSYSETGRNTIYF. The DNA reads TGTGCCAGCAGTTACTCGGAAACAGGACGAAACACCATATATTTT.